This T cell receptor beta chain was recovered during a study of shared clonotypes between healthy human individuals. Overall study findings and caveats: Expectations were that clonotype sharing among donors would be affected by sequencing depth.

V was cut by 6 bases and J by 6 bases, with 17 bases left in between. This CDR3 is 14 amino acids long. Germline V gives CDR1 LNHDA, CDR2 SQIVND (reference sequence). As for this clone: Its antigen is not known.

At a deep level, the assay was run. Clones were read by immunoSEQ multiplex PCR, and TCRdb kept only the in-frame ones, dropping some. The profile covers roughly 300,000 clones, with around four fifths appearing a single time and 10% taken by the ten largest. V usage is TRBV19 and J usage is TRBJ1-2, with a tentative D call TRBD1 (6 bases). The receptor was derived from a man aged 30 to 45 in good health. The sequenced material came from memory CD4+ T cells sorted from blood. Subset given: CD45RA-negative fraction. The CDR3 sequence is CASSYRVVADGYTF. The CDR3 nucleotides read TGTGCCAGTAGCTACAGGGTGGTTGCGGATGGCTACACCTTC. Full variable domain (missing parts from reference TRBV19 and TRBJ1-2): DGGITQSPKYLFRKEGQNVTLSCEQNLNHDAMYWYRQDPGQGLRLIYYSQIVNDFQKGDIAEGYSVSREKKESFPLTVTSAQKNPTAFYLCASSYRVVADGYTFGSGTRLTVV.